This T cell receptor beta chain was captured by sequencing in a study of cytomegalovirus exposure and HLA in healthy donors. V was clipped by 0 bases and J by 10 bases; unmatched bases: 4. The CDR3 totals 15 residues. Germline V lookup: CDR1 GTSNPN, CDR2 SVGIG (reference sequence). Profiled with immunoSEQ multiplex PCR; TCRdb holds only in-frame clones, not every one. The table records some 250,000 clones, approximately 83% of them present only once. Sequenced input: PBMCs. The rearrangement links TRBV30 to TRBJ2-1, with 15 bases matching TRBD2. The receptor comes from a woman in her thirties in good health and CMV-seropositive. CDR3 sequence (DNA): TGTGCCTGGAGTGTAAAGGGACTAGCGGGAGGAGAGCAGTTCTTC. This translates into CAWSVKGLAGGEQFF. Full variable domain (rest looked up from reference TRBV30 and TRBJ2-1): SQTIHQWPATLVQPVGSPLSLECTVEGTSNPNLYWYRQAAGRGLQLLFYSVGIGQISSEVPQNLSASRPQDRQFILSSKKLLLSDSGFYLCAWSVKGLAGGEQFFGPGTRLTVL.